Following are 27 T cell receptor beta chains from one sample sequenced in a study of blood T cell repertoires in COVID-19. Generated by immunoSEQ multiplex PCR, the TCRdb table keeps only in-frame clones and is missing some. The sample carries 100,000 or so clones, roughly 79% recorded once. The sample was peripheral blood. The receptors were gathered from a human donor in a cohort sampled during active COVID-19.

The chain has TRBV14 and TRBJ1-1; D is undetermined. CDR1 and CDR2 (germline): SGHDN, FVKESK. This CDR3 has 12 amino acids. V lost 4 bases, J lost 8 bases, and 11 bases lay in between. The CDR3, as DNA: TGTGCCAGCAGCCCGACGGGGTGGGAAGCTTTCTTT. Its translation: CASSPTGWEAFF.

The chain carries TRBV6-6 and TRBJ1-3; D uncertain. CDR1 and CDR2 from the germline V gene are MNHNY and SVGAGI (reference sequence). V lost 6 bases, J lost 0 bases, and 15 bases lay in between. The CDR3 length is 16 residues. The CDR3 DNA sequence: TGTGCCAGCAGATCCAGCGCAGAGAACTCTGGAAACACCATATATTTT. Translation: CASRSSAENSGNTIYF.

This clone has a single count. The chain employs TRBV27 and TRBJ2-1; 8 nucleotides line up with TRBD2. With 6 bases clipped from V and 4 bases from J, the junction kept 5 bases outside the gene matches. The CDR3 totals 14 residues. Germline assignment: CDR1 MNHEY and CDR2 SMNVEV (reference sequence). CDR3 residues: CASRGTSTYNEQFF. DNA for the CDR3: TGTGCCAGCAGAGGGACTAGTACTTACAATGAGCAGTTCTTC.

The rearrangement links TRBV6-2 or TRBV6-3 to TRBJ1-1; possibly TRBD1 for D (6 bases). Germline-derived CDR1 and CDR2 are MNHEY and SVGEGT. Trimming removed 5 bases from V and 2 bases from J, with 12 bases in between. This CDR3 comprises 14 residues. Here the CDR3 reads CASSDDRQNTEAFF. The CDR3, as DNA: TGTGCCAGCAGTGACGACAGGCAAAACACTGAAGCTTTCTTT.

The CDR3 loop reads CASSGQGGYNEQFF. The CDR3 bases are TGTGCCAGCAGTGGACAGGGAGGCTACAATGAGCAGTTCTTC. The chain uses TRBV2 and TRBJ2-1; possible D gene TRBD1, 7 bases. The CDR3 extends over 14 amino acids. V dropped 4 bases and J dropped 3 bases, with 10 bases sitting between them. CDR1 is SNHLY, CDR2 FYNNEI, per germline. The full variable domain, rest sourced from reference TRBV2 and TRBJ2-1, is EPEVTQTPSHQVTQMGQEVILRCVPISNHLYFYWYRQILGQKVEFLVSFYNNEISEKSEIFDDQFSVERPDGSNFTLKIRSTKLEDSAMYFCASSGQGGYNEQFFGPGTRLTVL.

This clone was observed once. J is TRBJ2-5 and V is TRBV4-1, with TRBD2 identical over 14 bases. This CDR3 has 16 residues. The V gene's germline CDR1 is MGHRA and CDR2 YSYEKL. Germline trimming cut 4 bases from V and 5 bases from J; bases unmatched to any gene: 6. The CDR3 sequence is CASSRGLAGGLETQYF. The CDR3 DNA follows: TGCGCCAGCAGCCGAGGACTAGCGGGGGGTTTGGAGACCCAGTACTTC.

This sequence joins TRBV29-1 and TRBJ1-2; perhaps TRBD1 as D (5 bases). V lost 6 bases and J 3 bases, leaving 17 bases between the germline ends. Germline lookup yields CDR1 SQVTM and CDR2 ANQGSEA. The CDR3 extends over 14 amino acids. CDR3 DNA: TGCAGCGTCCCCCGGGAGACAGTTGACTATGGCTACACCTTC. Translated: CSVPRETVDYGYTF.

The chain is built from TRBV30 and TRBJ1-6; a possible D gene is TRBD1 (5 bases). Germline assignment: CDR1 GTSNPN and CDR2 SVGIG (reference sequence). The CDR3 sequence is 14 residues long. The V and J ends lost 1 base and 6 bases respectively, with 10 bases between them. The CDR3 sequence is CAWSAKGFNSPLHF. CDR3 in DNA: TGTGCCTGGAGTGCGAAGGGGTTTAATTCACCCCTCCACTTT. The full variable domain, rest sourced from reference TRBV30 and TRBJ1-6, is SQTIHQWPATLVQPVGSPLSLECTVEGTSNPNLYWYRQAAGRGLQLLFYSVGIGQISSEVPQNLSASRPQDRQFILSSKKLLLSDSGFYLCAWSAKGFNSPLHFGNGTRLTVT.

The chain links TRBV6-5 to TRBJ1-1; possible D gene TRBD1, 6 bases. V gave up 0 bases and J gave up 2 bases, with 13 bases separating them. CDR3 length equals 16 residues. Germline assignment: CDR1 MNHEY and CDR2 SVGAGI. In DNA form, the CDR3 reads TGTGCCAGCAGTTACTCGAAAACAGGGAGCAACACTGAAGCTTTCTTT. Protein: CASSYSKTGSNTEAFF.

This chain links TRBV6-1 with TRBJ1-1; 7 bases are shared with TRBD1. V dropped 0 bases and J dropped 7; count of bases not matched to a gene: 5. The CDR3 is made up of 14 amino acids. CDR1 MNHNS and CDR2 SASEGT come from the germline V gene. CDR3 nucleotide sequence: TGTGCCAGCAGTGAAGCCACAGGGGTCCTTGAAGCTTTCTTT. This encodes CASSEATGVLEAFF.

The chain combines TRBV28 with TRBJ2-7; TRBD2 might be the D (6 bases). The V gene lost 5 bases and the J gene lost 0 bases, with 14 bases spanning the gap. CDR1 and CDR2 from the germline V gene are MDHEN and SYDVKM. The CDR3 totals 15 residues. In nucleotides, the CDR3 is TGTGCCAGCAGTCCCAGTCGCGGGGCCTCCTACGAGCAGTACTTC. It codes for CASSPSRGASYEQYF.

This clone has only a few counts. J is TRBJ1-5 and V is TRBV7-6, with D perhaps matching TRBD1 (5 bases). Per germline, CDR1 SGHVS and CDR2 FNYEAQ. V was shortened by 1 base and J by 7 bases, with 14 bases between the two germline ends. The CDR3 spans 15 residues. CDR3 sequence: CASSLGGGSGQPQHF. For the CDR3, the DNA is TGTGCCAGCAGCTTAGGGGGGGGTAGCGGACAGCCCCAGCATTTT.

This clone was counted a few times. J is TRBJ2-7 and V is TRBV28; 8 bases fit TRBD2. Germline trimming cut 3 bases from V and 12 bases from J; bases unmatched to any gene: 7. This CDR3 is 12 amino acids long. Germline V gives CDR1 MDHEN, CDR2 SYDVKM. The CDR3 loop reads CASSFQRERLYF. In nucleotides, the CDR3 is TGTGCCAGCAGTTTCCAGCGGGAGAGGTTGTACTTC.

This chain connects TRBV19 to TRBJ2-4; 9 bases line up with TRBD1. Germline loops: CDR1 LNHDA, CDR2 SQIVND (reference sequence). The length of the CDR3 is 15 residues. Trimming took 3 bases from V and 5 from J; bases not matched to a gene: 5. CDR3 nucleotide sequence: TGTGCCAGTAGTATTGGGGACAGGGTGGAAAACATTCAGTACTTC. It is translated as CASSIGDRVENIQYF.

The V gene is TRBV5-6, the J gene TRBJ2-2; D is perhaps TRBD2 (5 bases). Trimming left V 0 bases short and J 6 bases short, with 9 bases between. The germline V gene encodes CDR1 SGHDT and CDR2 YYEEEE. There are 14 residues in the CDR3. CDR3 amino acids: CASSLVGRAGELFF. CDR3 in DNA: TGTGCCAGCAGCTTGGTAGGGAGAGCCGGGGAGCTGTTTTTT.

The sample holds many counts of this clone. This chain links TRBV2 with TRBJ1-6; 9 nucleotides match TRBD1. The CDR3 is made up of 17 amino acids. V lost 5 bases and J lost 8; bases outside the gene matches: 13. Germline CDR1 SNHLY, CDR2 FYNNEI. The CDR3 DNA reads as TGTGCCAGCAGTAGCCCGGGACAGGGTAGGGGGGATTCACCCCTCCACTTT. As protein: CASSSPGQGRGDSPLHF.

This sequence joins TRBV28 and TRBJ1-5; perhaps TRBD1 as D (6 bases). From germline, CDR1 is MDHEN and CDR2 SYDVKM. V was cut by 6 bases and J by 9 bases, with 21 bases left in between. The CDR3 sequence is 15 residues long. For the CDR3, the DNA is TGTGCCAGCAGCTCCCCTGAGGGGGGGCCAAGGCCCCAGCATTTT. This codes for CASSSPEGGPRPQHF.

The gene calls are TRBV13 and TRBJ2-2; the D gene is possibly TRBD2 (5 bases). Trimming took off 5 bases at V and 7 bases at J, with 26 bases between the two ends. This CDR3 region has 18 residues. CDR1 PRHDT and CDR2 FYEKMQ come from the germline V gene (reference sequence). CDR3 nucleotide sequence: TGTGCCAGCAGCACAATAAAGGCGAGGGAAGGTCGGGTCGGGGAGCTGTTTTTT. Its protein product is CASSTIKAREGRVGELFF. Variable domain in full (rest from reference TRBV13 and TRBJ2-2): AAGVIQSPRHLIKEKRETATLKCYPIPRHDTVYWYQQGPGQDPQFLISFYEKMQSDKGSIPDRFSAQQFSDYHSELNMSSLELGDSALYFCASSTIKAREGRVGELFFGEGSRLTVL.

The rearrangement uses TRBV29-1 and TRBJ1-5, with 8 bases aligning to TRBD1. V shed 4 bases, J shed 3 bases, and the junction held 2 bases outside the gene matches. CDR3 length equals 13 residues. CDR1 SQVTM and CDR2 ANQGSEA come from the germline V gene. The CDR3 here is CSVAQGVNQPQHF. The CDR3 DNA is TGCAGCGTTGCACAGGGGGTCAATCAGCCCCAGCATTTT. The whole variable domain, remainder taken from reference TRBV29-1 and TRBJ1-5, is SAVISQKPSRDICQRGTSLTIQCQVDSQVTMMFWYRQQPGQSLTLIATANQGSEATYESGFVIDKFPISRPNLTFSTLTVSNMSPEDSSIYLCSVAQGVNQPQHFGDGTRLSIL.

The J gene is TRBJ2-7, the V gene TRBV11-1, with 14 bases matching TRBD2. This CDR3 is built from 16 residues. The junction had 2 bases not matched to a gene; V was cut back by 0 bases and J by 4 bases. The germline V gene has CDR1 SGHAT and CDR2 FQDESV (reference sequence). CDR3 DNA sequence: TGTGCCAGCAGCTTAGCGGGACTAGCGGGAGTTTACGAGCAGTACTTC. Protein: CASSLAGLAGVYEQYF. The entire variable domain, with the rest obtained from reference TRBV11-1 and TRBJ2-7, is as follows: EAEVAQSPRYKITEKSQAVAFWCDPISGHATLYWYRQILGQGPELLVQFQDESVVDDSQLPKDRFSAERLKGVDSTLKIQPAELGDSAMYLCASSLAGLAGVYEQYFGPGTRLTVT.

V and J are TRBV25-1 and TRBJ2-1; 10 positions match TRBD1. CDR3 length: 16 amino acids. J was trimmed by 6 bases and V by 6 bases; bases with no gene match: 11. CDR1 is MGHDK and CDR2 is SYGVNS in the germline V gene. CDR3 nucleotide sequence: TGTGCCAGCAGCCCTTCGCGCTGGACAGGGGGCAATGAGCAGTTCTTC. This codes for CASSPSRWTGGNEQFF.

The V and J genes are TRBV11-3 and TRBJ1-6; D ambiguous. V was shortened by 4 bases and J by 8 bases, with 12 bases between the two germline ends. Germline lookup yields CDR1 SGHNT and CDR2 YENEEA. CDR3 length: 14 residues. The chain's CDR3 is CASSYLTEHSPLHF. The CDR3 DNA reads as TGTGCCAGCAGCTATCTGACGGAGCATTCACCCCTCCACTTT. Full variable domain (outside the CDR3, taken from reference TRBV11-3 and TRBJ1-6): EAGVVQSPRYKIIEKKQPVAFWCNPISGHNTLYWYLQNLGQGPELLIRYENEEAVDDSQLPKDRFSAERLKGVDSTLKIQPAELGDSAVYLCASSYLTEHSPLHFGNGTRLTVT.

To note about this clone: Germline and junction disagree at one end, which may indicate a read error. V usage is TRBV28 and J usage is TRBJ1-4, with TRBD1 matching over 7 bases. The CDR3 runs to 12 residues. The germline gives CDR1 MDHEN, CDR2 SYDVKM. The CDR3, as DNA: TGTGCCAGCAGTTCGACAGGGAAATCTCGCGTTTTT. It codes for CASSSTGKSRVF.

The chain joins TRBV7-9 to TRBJ2-7; D gene ambiguous. The CDR3 is 11 residues long. The V end was cut by 5 bases, the J end by 3 bases, with 5 bases between. Germline V gene lookup returns CDR1 SEHNR and CDR2 FQNEAQ (reference sequence). CDR3 sequence reads: CASSPNYEQYF. DNA for the CDR3: TGTGCCAGCAGCCCCAACTACGAGCAGTACTTC.

This clone was found once. This chain connects TRBV5-8 to TRBJ1-6, with a possible D match to TRBD1 (5 bases). The germline V and J ends were trimmed by 0 bases and 10 bases, with 11 bases remaining between them. CDR3 length equals 14 residues. Germline CDR1 is SGHTS and CDR2 is YDEGEE. The CDR3, as DNA: TGTGCCAGCAGCTTGGTCCAGGGTAACTCACCCCTCCACTTT. This sequence encodes CASSLVQGNSPLHF.

This chain connects TRBV28 to TRBJ1-3; D not certain. This CDR3 region has 15 residues. Trimming cost V 2 bases and J 0 bases, with 8 bases left between them. CDR1 is MDHEN and CDR2 is SYDVKM in the germline V gene. The CDR3 DNA reads TGTGCCAGCAGTTTAATCGGGAGCTCTGGAAACACCATATATTTT. This gives the protein CASSLIGSSGNTIYF.

The rearrangement uses TRBV7-2 and TRBJ2-7; no clear D gene. V lost 5 bases and J 3 bases, leaving 11 bases between the germline ends. This CDR3 has 13 residues. Germline CDR1 is SGHTA and CDR2 is FQGNSA. Here the CDR3 DNA reads TGTGCCAGCAGCAAGCTAGATAACTACGAGCAGTACTTC. This translates into CASSKLDNYEQYF.